This T cell receptor beta chain is from a study of memory B cells and T cells in multiple sclerosis. Measured with immunoSEQ multiplex PCR; TCRdb has only the in-frame clones, and not every one. The sample has more than 6,500 clones; under 60% are singletons. CDR1 and CDR2 from the germline V gene are KGHSY and FQNENV. The ends lost 1 base at V and 7 bases at J; junction bases unmatched: 9. The CDR3 is made up of 15 amino acids. The source is a human donor with multiple sclerosis. The chain recombines TRBV16 with TRBJ1-2; 7 bases line up with TRBD1. Sequencing used memory (CD45RO+) CD8+ T cells from blood. The CDR3 loop reads CASSQYNRGRSGYTF. The CDR3 DNA is TGTGCCAGCAGCCAATACAACAGGGGAAGGAGTGGCTACACCTTC.